Shown below are 24 T cell receptor beta chains from a single sample sequenced in a study of blood T cell repertoires in COVID-19. The data were produced by immunoSEQ multiplex PCR, yet TCRdb's version contains in-frame clones alone and is incomplete. The table lists about 220,000 clones, about 91% of them singletons. The sample was PBMCs or T cells enriched from blood (not recorded which). The receptors were sampled from a woman aged 40 to 50 with acute COVID-19.

The V call is TRBV10-3, the J call TRBJ2-5, with 9 bases that match TRBD2. Germline-derived CDR1 and CDR2 are ENHRY and SYGVKD. With V trimmed by 10 bases and J by 7 bases, 7 bases remained unmatched. This CDR3 contains 12 residues. The CDR3, as DNA: TGTGCCACCGGACTAGCGACCGGGACCCAGTACTTC. This sequence encodes CATGLATGTQYF.

This clone came up once. The chain recombines TRBV2 with TRBJ1-2; no clear D gene. V was trimmed by 8 bases and J by 2 bases, leaving 15 bases between them. The CDR3 length is 14 residues. Germline assignment: CDR1 SNHLY and CDR2 FYNNEI. CDR3 sequence reads: CASWHDGGNYGYTF. Here the CDR3 DNA reads TGTGCCAGCTGGCACGATGGCGGCAACTATGGCTACACCTTC.

DNA of the CDR3: TGTGCCAGCAGCACCGGGACAGGGGGGGAGCAGTACTTC. This sequence encodes CASSTGTGGEQYF. The chain employs TRBV5-6 and TRBJ2-7, with 11 bases fitting TRBD1. This CDR3 region has 13 residues. CDR1 is SGHDT and CDR2 is YYEEEE in the germline V gene. V gave up 4 bases and J gave up 7 bases; unmatched junction bases: 4.

This rearrangement joins TRBV4-3 to TRBJ2-3; D not certain. In germline, CDR1 is LGHNA, CDR2 YSLEER. Trimming stripped 0 bases from V and 7 bases from J, with 17 bases between. This CDR3 comprises 16 residues. The CDR3 is CASSQDLTNRLNTQYF. The DNA of the CDR3 is TGCGCCAGCAGCCAAGACCTGACAAACCGCCTGAATACGCAGTATTTT.

Points on this clone: One end of the junction varies from germline; a read error may be responsible. The chain is built from TRBV4-3 and TRBJ1-5; 8 bases agree with TRBD1. CDR3 size: 13 residues. Germline CDR1 is LGHNA and CDR2 is YSLEER. CDR3 DNA sequence: TGCGCCAGCAGCCAAGATCTCGCGGGACAGGTGATTTTT. It specifies CASSQDLAGQVIF.

The chain employs TRBV21-1 and TRBJ2-1; the D call in the table, TRBD2, was not verified against the DNA. TRBV21-1 is a pseudogene. The CDR3 sequence is 16 residues long. Here the CDR3 DNA reads TGTGCCAGCAGCAAAGAAGGTAGCGGGTCCTACAATGAGCAGTTCTTC. Amino acid sequence: CASSKEGSGSYNEQFF.

The rearrangement links TRBV24-1 to TRBJ2-7; 12 bases are shared with TRBD1. V lost 8 bases, J lost 7 bases, and 14 bases stayed unmatched. Germline V gene data show CDR1 as KGHDR and CDR2 as SFDVKD. The CDR3 has 16 amino acids. In nucleotides, the CDR3 is TGTGCCACCATCTCCAACGCGGGACAGGGGGCTTATGAGCAGTACTTC. As protein: CATISNAGQGAYEQYF.

DNA for the CDR3: TGTGCAAGTCGCTTAGAGTCTAGCGGGAGGGGGGTTGAGCAGTTCTTC. This sequence encodes CASRLESSGRGVEQFF. The chain carries TRBV12-2 and TRBJ2-1; TRBD2 was called by the table and not checked on the DNA. TRBV12-2 is termed a pseudogene. There are 16 residues in the CDR3.

There are a few counts of this clone. The CDR3 reads CASSMLRAGTEAFF. In DNA, the CDR3 is TGTGCCAGTAGTATGCTAAGGGCGGGCACTGAAGCTTTCTTT. The rearrangement joins TRBV19 to TRBJ1-1; D not resolved. The germline V gene has CDR1 LNHDA and CDR2 SQIVND (reference sequence). Between the trimmed V and J ends, which lost 3 bases and 4 bases, there was a span of 12 bases. This CDR3 has 14 residues.

V is TRBV16 and J is TRBJ2-2, with TRBD1 identical over 8 bases. The CDR3 is 16 residues long. Germline lookup yields CDR1 KGHSY and CDR2 FQNENV. After removal of 2 bases from V and 3 bases from J, the junction contained 5 bases not matched to a gene. CDR3 amino acids: CASSQLNRGDTGELFF. Written as DNA, the CDR3 is TGTGCCAGCAGCCAACTTAACAGGGGGGACACCGGGGAGCTGTTTTTT.

The rearrangement uses TRBV30 and TRBJ1-1; tentative D call: TRBD1 (5 bases). The CDR3 extends over 13 amino acids. V was cut by 4 bases and J by 1 base, with 10 bases left in between. Germline lookup yields CDR1 GTSNPN and CDR2 SVGIG (reference sequence). The CDR3 DNA reads as TGTGCCTGGACCCCAGGGCAGAACACTGAAGCTTTCTTT. Amino acids: CAWTPGQNTEAFF. The full variable domain, rest sourced from reference TRBV30 and TRBJ1-1, is SQTIHQWPATLVQPVGSPLSLECTVEGTSNPNLYWYRQAAGRGLQLLFYSVGIGQISSEVPQNLSASRPQDRQFILSSKKLLLSDSGFYLCAWTPGQNTEAFFGQGTRLTVV.

The chain links TRBV4-3 to TRBJ2-1; 7 bases map to TRBD2. The CDR3 consists of 19 residues. The V and J ends lost 4 bases and 9 bases, in that order; junction bases with no gene match: 24. Germline loops: CDR1 LGHNA, CDR2 YSLEER. CDR3 sequence: CASSPSVLPGSAGDREQFF. Here the CDR3 DNA reads TGCGCCAGCAGCCCAAGCGTGCTACCCGGAAGCGCGGGAGATCGTGAGCAGTTCTTC.

The chain links TRBV7-9 to TRBJ1-1; D is undetermined. Germline V gene lookup returns CDR1 SEHNR and CDR2 FQNEAQ (reference sequence). The V and J ends lost 5 bases and 4 bases respectively, with 17 bases between them. The CDR3 is 15 amino acids. The CDR3 spells CASSPPPGTATEAFF. CDR3 DNA: TGTGCCAGCAGCCCCCCTCCAGGTACGGCCACTGAAGCTTTCTTT.

The chain links TRBV19 to TRBJ2-2, with D perhaps matching TRBD2 (6 bases). The CDR3 is made up of 14 amino acids. V was shortened by 10 bases and J by 4 bases, with 16 bases between the two germline ends. The germline V gene has CDR1 LNHDA and CDR2 SQIVND (reference sequence). In nucleotides, the CDR3 is TGTGCCAAAACCACGGAGGGCAGCACCGGGGAGCTGTTTTTT. Translating it yields CAKTTEGSTGELFF.

V and J are TRBV6-2 or TRBV6-3 and TRBJ1-1; TRBD1 aligns across 8 bases. Trimming at V came to 5 bases and at J to 4 bases, leaving 0 bases not matched to a gene. Germline-derived CDR1 and CDR2 are MNHEY and SVGEGT. The CDR3 totals 12 residues. CDR3 bases: TGTGCCAGCAGTACAGGGGGCACTGAAGCTTTCTTT. Its protein product is CASSTGGTEAFF.

This chain connects TRBV3-1 (or the pseudogene TRBV3-2) to TRBJ2-5; 16 bases match TRBD2. J was trimmed by 3 bases and V by 4 bases; bases with no gene match: 14. This CDR3 spans 20 amino acids. Germline-derived CDR1 and CDR2 are LGHDT and YNNKEL (reference sequence). In nucleotides, the CDR3 is TGTGCCAGCAGCCGAAGGACGGCCGGGACTAGCGGGAGGGTTAAAGAGACCCAGTACTTC. Its protein is CASSRRTAGTSGRVKETQYF.

This clone showed up just a few times. V gene TRBV11-3 combines with J gene TRBJ2-2; weak D call: TRBD2 (6 bases). The CDR3 contains 18 residues. The germline V gene encodes CDR1 SGHNT and CDR2 YENEEA. Trimming cost V 0 bases and J 4 bases, with 18 bases left between them. CDR3 sequence: CASSLDKSRRAATGELFF. The CDR3 DNA sequence: TGTGCCAGCAGCTTAGATAAGTCGCGGAGGGCCGCCACCGGGGAGCTGTTTTTT. The variable domain in full, with the rest retrieved from reference TRBV11-3 and TRBJ2-2, is EAGVVQSPRYKIIEKKQPVAFWCNPISGHNTLYWYLQNLGQGPELLIRYENEEAVDDSQLPKDRFSAERLKGVDSTLKIQPAELGDSAVYLCASSLDKSRRAATGELFFGEGSRLTVL.

V gene TRBV24-1 combines with J gene TRBJ2-1, with 9 bases aligning to TRBD1. J was trimmed by 6 bases and V by 5 bases; bases with no gene match: 7. Germline CDR1 KGHDR, CDR2 SFDVKD. The CDR3 loop spans 15 amino acids. CDR3 residues: CATSVDRGSVNEQFF. CDR3 nucleotide sequence: TGTGCCACCAGTGTTGACAGGGGGTCCGTCAATGAGCAGTTCTTC.

The chain joins TRBV12-3 or TRBV12-4 to TRBJ1-5; 8 positions match TRBD1. The ends lost 6 bases at V and 6 bases at J; junction bases unmatched: 4. CDR3 size: 13 residues. The CDR3 spells CASRVDRGQPQHF. DNA for the CDR3: TGTGCCAGCAGGGTTGACAGGGGTCAGCCCCAGCATTTT.

In this sample, this clone turned up once. The rearrangement joins TRBV11-2 to TRBJ1-4; TRBD1 matches at 8 bases. The CDR3 has 15 residues. Germline CDR1 is SGHAT and CDR2 is FQNNGV. V shed 3 bases and J 0 bases; nucleotides not matched to a gene: 0. CDR3 bases: TGTGCCAGCAGCTTGGGACAGGCAACTAATGAAAAACTGTTTTTT. It encodes CASSLGQATNEKLFF.

The CDR3 spells CASSLGTVAERTDTQYF. The CDR3 bases are TGTGCCAGCAGCTTAGGTACGGTAGCGGAACGCACAGATACGCAGTATTTT. The chain couples TRBV7-8 to TRBJ2-3; D is possibly TRBD2 (6 bases). This CDR3 comprises 17 residues. V dropped 1 base and J dropped 1 base, with 15 bases sitting between them. The germline V gene encodes CDR1 SGHVS and CDR2 FQNEAQ.

This chain joins TRBV7-8 and TRBJ2-7; 14 bases agree with TRBD2. The CDR3 consists of 15 residues. Per germline, CDR1 SGHVS and CDR2 FQNEAQ. The V segment lost 8 bases and the J segment 4 bases; nucleotides outside the gene matches: 7. CDR3 sequence reads: CASRRLAGGEYEQYV. DNA for the CDR3: TGTGCCAGCCGCCGACTAGCGGGAGGGGAATACGAGCAGTACGTC.

The rearrangement joins TRBV6-5 to TRBJ1-3, with D possibly matching TRBD1 (5 bases). The ends were cut back, 6 bases at V and 2 bases at J, with 14 bases in the middle. There are 15 residues in the CDR3. Germline loops: CDR1 MNHEY, CDR2 SVGAGI. The CDR3 sequence: CASSSGSSPGNTIYF. DNA for the CDR3: TGTGCCAGCAGCTCAGGGTCGTCCCCTGGAAACACCATATATTTT.

This chain uses TRBV14 with TRBJ1-1; D uncertain. V was pared by 1 base and J by 4 bases, with 10 bases between. The CDR3 runs 14 residues. CDR1 is SGHDN, CDR2 FVKESK, per germline. The CDR3 sequence is CASSQVLLSTEAFF. The CDR3 DNA reads TGTGCCAGCAGCCAAGTACTCTTGAGCACTGAAGCTTTCTTT. Filled out from reference TRBV14 and TRBJ1-1, the complete variable domain reads EAGVTQFPSHSVIEKGQTVTLRCDPISGHDNLYWYRRVMGKEIKFLLHFVKESKQDESGMPNNRFLAERTGGTYSTLKVQPAELEDSGVYFCASSQVLLSTEAFFGQGTRLTVV.